The clone carrying this TCR beta chain was counted many times. This CDR3 is 17 amino acids long. CDR1 and CDR2 from the germline V gene are ENHRY and SYGVKD. V was shortened by 2 bases and J by 6 bases, with 20 bases between the two germline ends. This sample was included in a study of response to subunit inactivated influenza vaccine. Each CDR3 protein is one row after TCRdb ran MiXCR on the RT-PCR reads. The table lists hundreds of thousands of distinct CDR3 sequences, roughly 14% of them singletons. This clonotype was sampled from a middle-aged man who received an inactivated influenza vaccine. The sequencing here drew on PBMCs from blood, taken approximately 15 days before vaccination. The rearrangement joins TRBV10-3 to TRBJ2-1; a possible D gene is TRBD2 (6 bases). The CDR3 nucleotides read TGTGCCATCAGTGAGAGGGTAGCGGCCAGCAGCGGCAATGAGCAGTTCTTC. Translating gives CAISERVAASSGNEQFF.